The next 25 T cell receptor beta chains were all read from a single sample in a study of OX40 agonist ivuxolimab in advanced cancers. The library was produced with the immunoSEQ multiplex PCR assay. The source is immuneACCESS, and TCRdb retained only in-frame sequences with V and J called. Part of the clones is not carried over; for the studies checked, unresolved V genes explain less than half of this, and the remainder is unexplained. The sample data list about 83,000 clones, and around nine tenths of these were observed just once. The top ten hold 0.65% to 0.8% of the sample. Sample: CD4+ or CD8+ T cells sorted from blood, taken in a trial of the OX40 agonist ivuxolimab. The source of these receptors is an adult with an advanced solid tumor such as melanoma, head and neck, liver or kidney cancer.

This clone occurred a few times. The J gene is TRBJ2-2, the V gene TRBV19; 9 nucleotides match TRBD1. The V and J ends lost 6 bases and 7 bases, in that order; junction bases with no gene match: 9. The CDR3 extends over 15 amino acids. Germline loops: CDR1 LNHDA, CDR2 SQIVND (reference sequence). CDR3 residues: CASRLQGARVGELFF. CDR3 in DNA: TGTGCCAGTAGACTACAGGGGGCGCGGGTCGGGGAGCTGTTTTTT.

The chain links TRBV2 to TRBJ2-4, with 11 bases matching TRBD1. V shed 6 bases and J 4 bases; nucleotides not matched to a gene: 11. This CDR3 contains 17 residues. Germline V lookup: CDR1 SNHLY, CDR2 FYNNEI. The CDR3, as DNA: TGTGCCAGCAGATATGACCGGGACAGGGGGAAGAAAAACATTCAGTACTTC. Its translation is CASRYDRDRGKKNIQYF.

The chain uses TRBV19 and TRBJ2-2; D is tentatively TRBD1 or TRBD2 (5 bases each). V lost 5 bases and J lost 3, with 13 bases in between. From germline, CDR1 is LNHDA and CDR2 SQIVND (reference sequence). The CDR3 contains 15 residues. The CDR3 is CASSGTSPDTGELFF. The CDR3 DNA reads TGTGCCAGTAGTGGGACGTCCCCGGACACCGGGGAGCTGTTTTTT.

The DNA for the CDR3 is TGTGCCAGCATAATGACAGTAGGCAATCAGCCCCAGCATTTT. Its translation is CASIMTVGNQPQHF. The chain combines TRBV6-1 with TRBJ1-5; a weak D match, TRBD1 (5 bases). The V end was cut by 7 bases, the J end by 2 bases, with 12 bases between. Per the germline V gene, CDR1 is MNHNS and CDR2 is SASEGT. The CDR3 spans 14 residues.

The chain combines TRBV6-1 with TRBJ2-7, with 7 bases aligning to TRBD1. This CDR3 has 12 amino acids. V gave up 5 bases and J gave up 5 bases; unmatched junction bases: 3. The V gene's germline CDR1 is MNHNS and CDR2 SASEGT. The CDR3 nucleotides are TGTGCCAGCAGTAAACAGGGGAACGAGCAGTACTTC. This gives the protein CASSKQGNEQYF.

The genes are TRBV12-5 and TRBJ1-5, with 10 bases aligning to TRBD1. The V gene's germline CDR1 is LGHNT and CDR2 FRNRAP. This CDR3 has 19 residues. Trimming cost V 0 bases and J 4 bases; bases outside gene matches: 12. The CDR3 coding sequence is TGTGCTAGTGGTTTGGTACTTTGGGGACAGGGGAATTTTAATCAGCCCCAGCATTTT. Its protein product is CASGLVLWGQGNFNQPQHF.

CDR3 nucleotide sequence: TGTGCCAGCAGCTCAAACAGGGCCGCCTACAATGAGCAGTTCTTC. Amino acids: CASSSNRAAYNEQFF. The rearrangement uses TRBV7-6 and TRBJ2-1, with D perhaps matching TRBD1 (6 bases). CDR1 SGHVS and CDR2 FNYEAQ come from the germline V gene. The CDR3 runs to 15 residues. V lost 4 bases and J 2 bases, leaving 12 bases between the germline ends.

The chain couples TRBV30 to TRBJ1-6, with a possible D match to TRBD1 (6 bases). From germline, CDR1 is GTSNPN and CDR2 SVGIG (reference sequence). CDR3 length: 13 amino acids. Trimming removed 3 bases from V and 10 bases from J, with 13 bases in between. The CDR3 bases are TGTGCCTGGAGGGGGGGGCCACAATCACCCCTCCACTTT. It yields the protein CAWRGGPQSPLHF.

The chain couples TRBV29-1 to TRBJ1-3, with 8 bases that match TRBD1. V shed 5 bases and J 2 bases; nucleotides not matched to a gene: 8. From germline, CDR1 is SQVTM and CDR2 ANQGSEA. CDR3 length: 15 residues. CDR3 nucleotide sequence: TGCAGCGTTACTTATGGGACAGGAGCTGGAAACACCATATATTTT. Amino acid sequence: CSVTYGTGAGNTIYF.

CDR3 protein: CASSPDGIQETQYF. CDR3 nucleotide sequence: TGTGCCAGCAGTCCCGACGGGATCCAAGAGACCCAGTACTTC. The chain couples TRBV6-6 to TRBJ2-5; tentative D call: TRBD2 (5 bases). Germline V lookup: CDR1 MNHNY, CDR2 SVGAGI (reference sequence). The CDR3 runs 14 residues. V was shortened by 5 bases and J by 1 base, with 11 bases between the two germline ends.

The chain recombines TRBV6-5 with TRBJ1-4; 9 bases are a match to TRBD1. The CDR3 sequence is 15 residues long. V was pared by 6 bases and J by 0 bases, with 2 bases of the junction left unmatched. Looked up from germline, CDR1 is MNHEY and CDR2 is SVGAGI. CDR3 protein: CASRGTGTTNEKLFF. CDR3 sequence (DNA): TGTGCCAGCAGGGGGACAGGGACAACTAATGAAAAACTGTTTTTT.

This clone was detected only once. The chain combines TRBV5-1 with TRBJ1-4, with TRBD1 identical over 9 bases. Germline values: CDR1 SGHRS, CDR2 YFSETQ. This CDR3 contains 15 residues. Unmatched junction bases numbered 8, after V lost 0 bases and J lost 11 bases. The CDR3 loop is CASSLAATGGDKLFF. In DNA form, the CDR3 reads TGCGCCAGCAGCTTGGCCGCGACAGGGGGAGATAAACTGTTTTTT.

The gene calls are TRBV2 and TRBJ2-1; D tentatively reads TRBD1 or TRBD2 (5 bases each). The CDR3 totals 13 residues. Per germline, CDR1 SNHLY and CDR2 FYNNEI. V shed 5 bases and J shed 2 bases, with 7 bases lying between them. The CDR3 DNA sequence: TGTGCCAGCAGTCGGGGCGCCTACAATGAGCAGTTCTTC. Its protein is CASSRGAYNEQFF.

The chain is built from TRBV11-2 and TRBJ2-3, with D unclear. The CDR3 runs 13 residues. CDR1 is SGHAT, CDR2 FQNNGV, per germline. Trimming took off 0 bases at V and 7 bases at J, with 8 bases between the two ends. The CDR3 DNA reads as TGTGCCAGCAGCTTAGATCCCCCCTATACGCAGTATTTT. Protein: CASSLDPPYTQYF. The variable domain in full, completed from reference TRBV11-2 and TRBJ2-3, reads EAGVAQSPRYKIIEKRQSVAFWCNPISGHATLYWYQQILGQGPKLLIQFQNNGVVDDSQLPKDRFSAERLKGVDSTLKIQPAKLEDSAVYLCASSLDPPYTQYFGPGTRLTVL.

J is TRBJ1-1 and V is TRBV9, with D maybe TRBD1 (6 bases). The CDR3 has 13 residues. V gave up 0 bases and J gave up 12 bases, with 15 bases separating them. Germline V gene sequence: CDR1 SGDLS, CDR2 YYNGEE. In DNA form, the CDR3 reads TGTGCCAGCAGCGTAGAACAACAGGGTGGGACTTTCTTT. Encoded protein: CASSVEQQGGTFF. Drawing the rest from reference TRBV9 and TRBJ1-1, the complete variable domain is DSGVTQTPKHLITATGQRVTLRCSPRSGDLSVYWYQQSLDQGLQFLIQYYNGEERAKGNILERFSAQQFPDLHSELNLSSLELGDSALYFCASSVEQQGGTFFGQGTRLTVV.

This chain connects TRBV19 to TRBJ1-4; 9 bases map to TRBD1. CDR1 is LNHDA and CDR2 is SQIVND in the germline V gene (reference sequence). This CDR3 has 15 residues. Trimming cost V 5 bases and J 7 bases; bases outside gene matches: 8. The CDR3 DNA reads as TGTGCCAGTAGTGCCCGACAGGGGGTGGTTGAAAAACTGTTTTTT. It specifies CASSARQGVVEKLFF.

V is TRBV6-6 and J is TRBJ2-5; possibly TRBD1 for D (6 bases). The end of the DNA aligns better with TRBJ2-7, so the J call may be wrong. The germline gives CDR1 MNHNY, CDR2 SVGAGI (reference sequence). This CDR3 comprises 14 residues. The CDR3 protein is CASHRSGQPYEQYF. The CDR3 coding sequence is TGTGCCAGTCACCGGTCTGGACAGCCCTACGAGCAGTACTTC.

The rearrangement joins TRBV11-2 to TRBJ2-5, with 7 bases matching TRBD2. Germline values: CDR1 SGHAT, CDR2 FQNNGV. Trimming at V came to 5 bases and at J to 1 base, leaving 4 bases not matched to a gene. The CDR3 consists of 14 residues. The CDR3 region is CASSAWGGQETQYF. CDR3 nucleotide sequence: TGTGCCAGCAGCGCCTGGGGGGGCCAAGAGACCCAGTACTTC.

CDR3 bases: TGTGCCTGGAGTCCGGGCCAAGAGGGCTACACCTTC. This translates into CAWSPGQEGYTF. The V gene is TRBV30, the J gene TRBJ1-2; D remains unclear. Germline CDR1 is GTSNPN and CDR2 is SVGIG (reference sequence). The CDR3 has 12 amino acids. Trimming pared 2 bases from V and 8 bases from J, leaving 12 bases between. Full variable domain (remainder filled in from reference TRBV30 and TRBJ1-2): SQTIHQWPATLVQPVGSPLSLECTVEGTSNPNLYWYRQAAGRGLQLLFYSVGIGQISSEVPQNLSASRPQDRQFILSSKKLLLSDSGFYLCAWSPGQEGYTFGSGTRLTVV.

The chain links TRBV27 to TRBJ2-7; D is uncertain. Germline V gene data show CDR1 as MNHEY and CDR2 as SMNVEV (reference sequence). The V and J ends lost 6 bases and 7 bases respectively, with 10 bases between them. The CDR3 spans 11 residues. The CDR3: CASSSPREQYF. In DNA, the CDR3 is TGTGCCAGCAGCTCCCCGAGGGAGCAGTACTTC.

This clone was found once. This chain links TRBV11-2 with TRBJ2-5; 9 bases are shared with TRBD1. The CDR3 consists of 15 residues. V lost 3 bases, J lost 7 bases, and 9 bases stayed unmatched. Per the germline V gene, CDR1 is SGHAT and CDR2 is FQNNGV. CDR3 nucleotide sequence: TGTGCCAGCAGCTTGAGCGACAGGGGGTCGGGGACCCAGTACTTC. Amino acids: CASSLSDRGSGTQYF.

This clone came up a few times. V is TRBV5-1 and J is TRBJ1-3; maybe TRBD1 (5 bases). The CDR3 covers 17 residues. The ends were cut back, 1 base at V and 0 bases at J, with 14 bases in the middle. Germline values: CDR1 SGHRS, CDR2 YFSETQ. The CDR3: CASSLRPGGTSGNTIYF. In DNA form, the CDR3 reads TGCGCCAGCAGCTTGCGCCCCGGGGGTACCTCTGGAAACACCATATATTTT.

The rearrangement joins TRBV7-9 to TRBJ2-3, with D perhaps being TRBD1 or TRBD2 (5 bases each). Germline V gene lookup returns CDR1 SEHNR and CDR2 FQNEAQ (reference sequence). The CDR3 is 15 amino acids. Trimming pared 5 bases from V and 1 base from J, leaving 13 bases between. The chain's CDR3 is CASSPEGLGTDTQYF. In DNA, the CDR3 is TGTGCCAGCAGCCCCGAGGGGCTGGGCACAGATACGCAGTATTTT. Looking up the rest from reference TRBV7-9 and TRBJ2-3 gives the full variable domain: DTGVSQNPRHKITKRGQNVTFRCDPISEHNRLYWYRQTLGQGPEFLTYFQNEAQLEKSRLLSDRFSAERPKGSFSTLEIQRTEQGDSAMYLCASSPEGLGTDTQYFGPGTRLTVL.

The V call is TRBV2, the J call TRBJ2-7; D gene unclear. Germline CDR1 and CDR2: SNHLY and FYNNEI. CDR3 length: 11 amino acids. V lost 5 bases, J lost 3 bases, and 5 bases lay in between. In nucleotides, the CDR3 is TGTGCCAGCAGTCGACGCTACGAGCAGTACTTC. Its translation: CASSRRYEQYF.

This chain joins TRBV6-5 and TRBJ2-5; D may be TRBD1 (5 bases). The CDR3 extends over 12 amino acids. Germline-derived CDR1 and CDR2 are MNHEY and SVGAGI. V dropped 4 bases and J dropped 3 bases, with 6 bases sitting between them. CDR3 nucleotide sequence: TGTGCCAGCAGTTTGACAGAAGAGACCCAGTACTTC. Amino acid sequence: CASSLTEETQYF.